What follows are 15 T cell receptor beta chains derived from one specimen sequenced in a study of post-analysis software for immune sequencing data. Study-level results: Higher frequency in patients than in controls was seen for about five TRBV segments, with TRBV5-6, TRBV5-1 and TRBV20-1 among them.

Prepared libraries of TCR beta cDNA carried unique molecular identifiers. TCRdb re-derived calls from the PCR reads in MiXCR, one entry per CDR3 protein. The profile covers about 460,000 distinct CDR3 sequences, with 45% appearing a single time and around an eighth taken by the ten largest. These receptors are not linked to any known antigen. The sample comprised blood. All receptors come from a girl aged 5 to 17 with multiple sclerosis.

The gene calls are TRBV9 and TRBJ2-7; 9 bases align to TRBD2. Germline-derived CDR1 and CDR2 are SGDLS and YYNGEE. This CDR3 is 14 amino acids long. Losses at the gene ends were 0 bases for V and 6 bases for J; bases not matched to a gene: 4. The DNA of the CDR3 is TGTGCCAGCAGCGTAGGTAGCGGGAGTGGCGAGCAGTACTTC. Protein product: CASSVGSGSGEQYF.

This clonotype was observed a handful of times. This chain links TRBV9 with TRBJ2-1; 9 nucleotides align to TRBD1. The CDR3 consists of 16 residues. The germline V gene has CDR1 SGDLS and CDR2 YYNGEE. V trimming: 5 bases; J trimming: 1 base; junction bases outside the gene matches: 7. As DNA, the CDR3 is TGTGCCAGCAGTCCCGGGACAGGGAAGTCCTACAATGAGCAGTTCTTC. Amino acids: CASSPGTGKSYNEQFF.

This sequence joins TRBV2 and TRBJ1-5, with TRBD1 as a possible D gene (6 bases). This CDR3 is 16 amino acids long. Germline assignment: CDR1 SNHLY and CDR2 FYNNEI. Trimming shortened V by 7 bases and J by 1 base, and 17 bases separated the two germline ends. For the CDR3, the DNA is TGTGCCAGCACCCGAGGAAGTCAGGGGAGCAATCAGCCCCAGCATTTT. Translation: CASTRGSQGSNQPQHF.

The CDR3 region has the DNA TGTGCCAGCAGATCAAATAGCGGGACCCACAATGAGCAGTTCTTC. Its translation is CASRSNSGTHNEQFF. The chain joins TRBV12-3 or TRBV12-4 to TRBJ2-1; TRBD2 matches at 8 bases. Losses at the gene ends were 6 bases for V and 5 bases for J; bases not matched to a gene: 9. CDR3 size: 15 residues.

V is TRBV29-1 and J is TRBJ2-3; 8 nucleotides line up with TRBD2. J lost 6 bases, V lost 5 bases, and 13 bases had no gene match. CDR3 length equals 15 residues. Germline V gene data show CDR1 as SQVTM and CDR2 as ANQGSEA. This chain's CDR3 is CSVSTQGGGTDTQYF. The CDR3 DNA sequence: TGCAGCGTTTCTACCCAGGGCGGGGGGACCGATACGCAGTATTTT.

Here the CDR3 reads CASSSRGGTGANVLTF. In nucleotides, the CDR3 is TGTGCCAGCAGTTCCCGAGGGGGGACTGGGGCCAACGTCCTGACTTTC. The rearrangement links TRBV28 to TRBJ2-6, with D possibly being TRBD1 or TRBD2 (6 bases each). V gave up 4 bases and J gave up 2 bases, with 12 bases separating them. Germline lookup yields CDR1 MDHEN and CDR2 SYDVKM. There are 16 residues in the CDR3.

This chain connects TRBV29-1 to TRBJ2-5, with TRBD2 matching 7 bases. CDR1 is SQVTM and CDR2 is ANQGSEA in the germline V gene. CDR3 length equals 14 residues. Trimming cost V 3 bases and J 1 base; bases outside gene matches: 5. DNA of the CDR3: TGCAGCGTTGACGGCGGGAGAACCCAAGAGACCCAGTACTTC. This gives the protein CSVDGGRTQETQYF.

The chain employs TRBV4-1 and TRBJ2-5, with D perhaps TRBD2 (6 bases). The germline gives CDR1 MGHRA, CDR2 YSYEKL. V was clipped by 0 bases and J by 4 bases, with 12 bases between them. There are 15 residues in the CDR3. CDR3 coding DNA: TGCGCCAGCAGCCAAGAGGGGATGGGGGGAGAGACCCAGTACTTC. This codes for CASSQEGMGGETQYF.

This clonotype was seen a few times. J is TRBJ2-2 and V is TRBV7-6; 10 bases line up with TRBD2. This CDR3 has 15 amino acids. Losses at the gene ends were 9 bases for V and 0 bases for J; bases not matched to a gene: 4. CDR1 is SGHVS, CDR2 FNYEAQ, per germline. The chain's CDR3 is CASRTSGTNTGELFF. The CDR3 coding sequence is TGTGCCAGTAGGACTAGCGGAACGAACACCGGGGAGCTGTTTTTT. The variable domain in full, completed from reference TRBV7-6 and TRBJ2-2, reads GAGVSQSPRYKVTKRGQDVALRCDPISGHVSLYWYRQALGQGPEFLTYFNYEAQQDKSGLPNDRFSAERPEGSISTLTIQRTEQRDSAMYRCASRTSGTNTGELFFGEGSRLTVL.

The J gene is TRBJ1-1, the V gene TRBV12-3 or TRBV12-4; D uncertain. The CDR3 contains 13 residues. V was trimmed by 3 bases and J by 7 bases, leaving 12 bases between them. Here the CDR3 reads CASSFYIPDEAFF. In DNA, the CDR3 is TGTGCCAGCAGTTTCTATATCCCCGATGAAGCTTTCTTT.

The V and J genes are TRBV5-1 and TRBJ2-5; possibly TRBD2 for D (6 bases). V was shortened by 3 bases and J by 4 bases, with 25 bases between the two germline ends. This CDR3 is built from 18 residues. Germline CDR1 reads SGHRS; CDR2 reads YFSETQ. This chain's CDR3 is CASSSAGFGLLARETQYF. CDR3 DNA: TGCGCCAGCAGCTCCGCTGGTTTTGGACTACTCGCACGAGAGACCCAGTACTTC.

This clonotype was detected once. The CDR3 nucleotides read TGTGCCACCAGTGATTACGACCAAGGAGAGCCCCAGCATTTT. It specifies CATSDYDQGEPQHF. The chain recombines TRBV24-1 with TRBJ1-5; no firm D call. This CDR3 region has 14 residues. V shed 2 bases and J shed 8 bases, with 12 bases lying between them. Per germline, CDR1 KGHDR and CDR2 SFDVKD.

This clonotype came up once. V usage is TRBV18 and J usage is TRBJ2-3; the D is unclear. With 4 bases removed from V and 5 bases from J, the gap between germline ends came to 7 bases. This CDR3 is built from 12 residues. The germline CDR1 and CDR2 sequences are KGHSH and LQKENI. CDR3 coding DNA: TGTGCCAGCTCACTACAATTAGATACGCAGTATTTT. It specifies CASSLQLDTQYF.

In its sample, this clonotype was seen a few times. This chain links TRBV28 with TRBJ2-5, with D hard to call. The CDR3 has 17 amino acids. The ends were cut back, 6 bases at V and 5 bases at J, with 25 bases in the middle. Germline CDR1 reads MDHEN; CDR2 reads SYDVKM. The CDR3 sequence is CASSTKYVGRKSETQYF. The CDR3, as DNA: TGTGCCAGCAGCACCAAATATGTAGGGCGCAAGTCGGAGACCCAGTACTTC.

The chain has TRBV7-3 and TRBJ2-3, with D perhaps matching TRBD2 (6 bases). Germline values: CDR1 SGHTA, CDR2 FQGTGA. The CDR3 loop spans 15 amino acids. V was clipped by 7 bases and J by 11 bases, with 25 bases between them. The CDR3 spells CASNSEGLWYNEQYF. The CDR3 region has the DNA TGTGCCAGCAACTCGGAGGGCCTGTGGTACAATGAGCAGTATTTT.